This T cell receptor (beta chain) was sequenced during a study of T cell repertoires in cytomegalovirus infection. Findings and caveats of the study: CMV carriers having the relevant HLA were flagged by cumulative public TCR beta family frequency.

V shed 0 bases and J shed 6 bases, with 15 bases lying between them. From germline, CDR1 is LNHDA and CDR2 SQIVND (reference sequence). This CDR3 is 15 amino acids long. One entry per CDR3 protein, called by TCRdb with MiXCR from the reads. The sample yields about 260,000 distinct CDR3 sequences, roughly an eighth seen once. A note on this clonotype: What it binds is not known.

Sample: PBMCs. V is TRBV19 and J is TRBJ2-7, with D tentatively TRBD2 (7 bases). The receptor comes from a human donor in good health (CMV status not recorded). Some clones in this sample may be carry-over from other donors' samples. The CDR3 coding sequence is TGTGCCAGTAGTATAGACGGGGGGCGTACGAGCGAGCAGTACTTC. Translation: CASSIDGGRTSEQYF.